This T cell receptor beta chain is from a study of blood T cell repertoires in COVID-19 (dated by TCRdb to the early 2020s). A note on the overall study: Samples covering the acute and convalescent phases of COVID-19 were provided by collaborators in the United States, Italy and Spain. The repertoires were released in a freely available public database meant as a resource for research on the immune response to SARS-CoV-2. Where available, HLA class I and class II types were taken from metadata supplied by the sample provider and were not determined by assay-based typing. Deeply sampled blood TCRbeta repertoires from subjects exposed to, actively infected with, or recovered from COVID-19 were included in the dataset. The samples were drawn from two sources: the first 160 participants of the ongoing ImmuneRACE study, and over 1,000 subjects contributed by 6 global collaborators. The prospective study material was composed of cDNA or gDNA derived from T cells, B-cell-depleted T cells, or PBMCs. Sample metadata almost always included a de-identified subject ID, COVID-19 status, age in years and sex.

TCRbeta CDR3 regions were amplified from genomic DNA using the immunoSEQ Assay, a bias-controlled multiplex PCR. On the authors' methods: The number of nucleated cells in each sample was estimated by amplification of reference gene primers within the assay. To quantify the absolute abundance of each unique TCRbeta CDR3 rearrangement, sequence reads were collapsed and filtered. For each sample, productive Simpson clonality was calculated by taking the square root of Simpson's diversity index across productive rearrangements. The table comes from immuneACCESS by way of TCRdb, which keeps in-frame sequences with V and J called. Part of the clones is missing from these tables; in studies checked, under half for an unresolved V gene and the rest for unknown reasons. V, J and clone size derive from that table, while D and trimming were established from the DNA sequence. The sample includes approximately 92,000 clones, with approximately 81% observed a single time. The top ten clonotypes cover 4.1% of the sample.

Collaborating institutions collected whole blood in K2EDTA tubes following their own protocols. For TCRbeta analysis, collaborator samples were shipped as frozen whole blood, as isolated PBMCs, or as DNA extracted from either sample type. Of note for this clone: Its antigen has not been determined. Qualities for individual bases were not recorded, and no much larger clone is one base off.

Broad study findings and their caveats: How much clinical and demographic metadata was included differed by source and by participant, and the metadata was provided uncurated.

CDR1 and CDR2 (KGHSH, LQKENI) derive from the germline V gene. V is pruned by 3 bases and J by 4 bases, leaving 6 bases of the junction without a gene match. The CDR3 goes from the cysteine to the phenylalanine over 15 residues. Left in the record is the CDR3 DNA by itself, 45 bases read in frame from the first base. The source material was peripheral blood. Recombination linked TRBV18 to TRBJ2-3; 8 junctional bases match TRBD1. The TCR originated in a man between 60 and 75 years old with acute or convalescent COVID-19. The DNA sequence reads TGTGCCAGCTCACCTGGACAGGGCGCGGCAGATACGCAGTATTTT. This sequence encodes CASSPGQGAADTQYF. With the rest looked up from the reference TRBV18 and TRBJ2-3 genes rather than sequenced, the full variable domain is NAGVMQNPRHLVRRRGQEARLRCSPMKGHSHVYWYRQLPEEGLKFMVYLQKENIIDESGMPKERFSAEFPKEGPSILRIQQVVRGDSAAYFCASSPGQGAADTQYFGPGTRLTVL.